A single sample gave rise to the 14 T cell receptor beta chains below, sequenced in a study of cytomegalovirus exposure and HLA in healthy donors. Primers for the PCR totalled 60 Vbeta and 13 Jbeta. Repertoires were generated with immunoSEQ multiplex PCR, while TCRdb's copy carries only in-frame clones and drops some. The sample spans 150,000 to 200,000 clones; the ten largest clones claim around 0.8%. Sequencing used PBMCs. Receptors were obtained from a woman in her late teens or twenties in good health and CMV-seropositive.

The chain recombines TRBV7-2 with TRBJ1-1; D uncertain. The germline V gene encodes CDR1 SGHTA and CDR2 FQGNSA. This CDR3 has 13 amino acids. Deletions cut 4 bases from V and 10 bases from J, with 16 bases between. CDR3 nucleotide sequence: TGTGCCAGCAGCTCCGGACTGTCAGGAGGAGCTTTCTTT. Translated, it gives CASSSGLSGGAFF.

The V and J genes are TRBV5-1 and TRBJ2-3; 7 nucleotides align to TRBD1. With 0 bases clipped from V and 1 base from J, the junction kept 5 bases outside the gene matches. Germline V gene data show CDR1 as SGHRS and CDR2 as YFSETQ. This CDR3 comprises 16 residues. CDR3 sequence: CASSLVPTGGTDTQYF. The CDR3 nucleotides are TGCGCCAGCAGCTTGGTCCCCACAGGGGGCACAGATACGCAGTATTTT.

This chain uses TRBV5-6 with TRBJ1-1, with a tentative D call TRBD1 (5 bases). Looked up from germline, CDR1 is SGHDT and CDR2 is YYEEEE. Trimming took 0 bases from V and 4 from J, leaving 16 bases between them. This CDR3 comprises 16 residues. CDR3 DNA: TGTGCCAGCAGCTTGGATGGGAGGGGTCGCGGCACTGAAGCTTTCTTT. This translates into CASSLDGRGRGTEAFF. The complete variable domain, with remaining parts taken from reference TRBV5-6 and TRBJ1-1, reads DAGVTQSPTHLIKTRGQQVTLRCSPKSGHDTVSWYQQALGQGPQFIFQYYEEEERQRGNFPDRFSGHQFPNYSSELNVNALLLGDSALYLCASSLDGRGRGTEAFFGQGTRLTVV.

The CDR3: CASSYRTGNYGYTF. In DNA form, the CDR3 reads TGCGCCAGCAGCTACCGGACAGGAAACTATGGCTACACCTTC. The chain joins TRBV5-1 to TRBJ1-2; 7 positions agree with TRBD1. The CDR3 loop spans 14 amino acids. The ends lost 3 bases at V and 2 bases at J; junction bases unmatched: 4. The germline CDR1 and CDR2 sequences are SGHRS and YFSETQ. The variable domain in full, completed from reference TRBV5-1 and TRBJ1-2, reads KAGVTQTPRYLIKTRGQQVTLSCSPISGHRSVSWYQQTPGQGLQFLFEYFSETQRNKGNFPGRFSGRQFSNSRSEMNVSTLELGDSALYLCASSYRTGNYGYTFGSGTRLTVV.

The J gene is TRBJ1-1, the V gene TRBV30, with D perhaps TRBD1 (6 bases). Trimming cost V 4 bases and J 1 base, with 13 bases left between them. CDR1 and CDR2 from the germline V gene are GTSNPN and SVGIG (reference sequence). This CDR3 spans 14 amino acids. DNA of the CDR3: TGTGCCTGGACCGCTGGGGGCGCGAACACTGAAGCTTTCTTT. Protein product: CAWTAGGANTEAFF.

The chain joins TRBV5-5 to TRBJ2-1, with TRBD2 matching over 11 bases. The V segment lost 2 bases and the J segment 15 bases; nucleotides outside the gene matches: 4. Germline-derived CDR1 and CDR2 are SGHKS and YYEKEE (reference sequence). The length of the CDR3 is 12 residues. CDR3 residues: CASSLLAGEWFF. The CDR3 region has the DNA TGTGCCAGCAGCTTACTAGCGGGAGAGTGGTTCTTC.

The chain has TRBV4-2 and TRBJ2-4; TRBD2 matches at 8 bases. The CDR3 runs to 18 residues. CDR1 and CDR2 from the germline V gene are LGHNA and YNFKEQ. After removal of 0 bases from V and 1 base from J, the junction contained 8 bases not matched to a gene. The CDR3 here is CASSQDGGLGLAKNIQYF. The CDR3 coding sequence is TGTGCCAGCAGCCAAGATGGGGGACTAGGGCTGGCCAAAAACATTCAGTACTTC.

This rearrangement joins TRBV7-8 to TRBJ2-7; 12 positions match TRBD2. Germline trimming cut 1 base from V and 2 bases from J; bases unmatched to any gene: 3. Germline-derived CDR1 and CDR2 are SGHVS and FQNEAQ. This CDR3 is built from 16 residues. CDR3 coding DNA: TGTGCCAGCAGCTTAGTGACTAGCGGGAGTACCTACGAGCAGTACTTC. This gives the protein CASSLVTSGSTYEQYF.

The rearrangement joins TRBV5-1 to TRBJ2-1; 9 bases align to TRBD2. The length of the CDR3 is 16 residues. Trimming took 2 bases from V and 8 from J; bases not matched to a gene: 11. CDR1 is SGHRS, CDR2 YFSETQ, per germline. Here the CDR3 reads CASSFLASGVSDEQFF. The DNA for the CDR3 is TGCGCCAGCAGCTTTTTGGCTAGCGGGGTTTCGGATGAGCAGTTCTTC.

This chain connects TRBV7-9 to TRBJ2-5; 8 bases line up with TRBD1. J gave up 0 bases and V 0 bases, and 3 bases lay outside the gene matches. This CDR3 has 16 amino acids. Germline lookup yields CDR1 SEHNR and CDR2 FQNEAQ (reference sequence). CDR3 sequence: CASSLAGDRNQETQYF. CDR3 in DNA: TGTGCCAGCAGCTTAGCCGGGGACAGGAACCAAGAGACCCAGTACTTC.

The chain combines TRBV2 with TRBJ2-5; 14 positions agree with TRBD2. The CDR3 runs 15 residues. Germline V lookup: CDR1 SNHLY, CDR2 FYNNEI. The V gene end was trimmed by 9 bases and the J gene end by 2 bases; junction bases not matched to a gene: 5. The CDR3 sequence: CARSWTSGGQETQYF. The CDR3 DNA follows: TGTGCCAGAAGCTGGACTAGCGGGGGGCAAGAGACCCAGTACTTC.

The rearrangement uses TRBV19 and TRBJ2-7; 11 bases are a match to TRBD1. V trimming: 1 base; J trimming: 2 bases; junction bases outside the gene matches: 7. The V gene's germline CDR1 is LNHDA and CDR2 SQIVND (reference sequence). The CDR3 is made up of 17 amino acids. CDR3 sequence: CASSIGTGGAQTYEQYF. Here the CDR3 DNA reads TGTGCCAGTAGTATAGGGACAGGGGGCGCCCAAACCTACGAGCAGTACTTC. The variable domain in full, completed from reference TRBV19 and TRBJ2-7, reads DGGITQSPKYLFRKEGQNVTLSCEQNLNHDAMYWYRQDPGQGLRLIYYSQIVNDFQKGDIAEGYSVSREKKESFPLTVTSAQKNPTAFYLCASSIGTGGAQTYEQYFGPGTRLTVT.

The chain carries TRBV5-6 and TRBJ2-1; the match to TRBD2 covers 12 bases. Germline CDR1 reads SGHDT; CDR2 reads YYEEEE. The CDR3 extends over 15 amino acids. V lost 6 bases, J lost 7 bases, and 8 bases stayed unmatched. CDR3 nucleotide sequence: TGTGCCAGCACCTTCGTAGGACTAGCGGGGAATGAGCAGTTCTTC. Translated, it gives CASTFVGLAGNEQFF.

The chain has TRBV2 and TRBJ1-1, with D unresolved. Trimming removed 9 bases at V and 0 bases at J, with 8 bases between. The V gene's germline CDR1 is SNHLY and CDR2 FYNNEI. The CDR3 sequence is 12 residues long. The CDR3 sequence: CASTALNTEAFF. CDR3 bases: TGTGCCAGTACAGCATTGAACACTGAAGCTTTCTTT.